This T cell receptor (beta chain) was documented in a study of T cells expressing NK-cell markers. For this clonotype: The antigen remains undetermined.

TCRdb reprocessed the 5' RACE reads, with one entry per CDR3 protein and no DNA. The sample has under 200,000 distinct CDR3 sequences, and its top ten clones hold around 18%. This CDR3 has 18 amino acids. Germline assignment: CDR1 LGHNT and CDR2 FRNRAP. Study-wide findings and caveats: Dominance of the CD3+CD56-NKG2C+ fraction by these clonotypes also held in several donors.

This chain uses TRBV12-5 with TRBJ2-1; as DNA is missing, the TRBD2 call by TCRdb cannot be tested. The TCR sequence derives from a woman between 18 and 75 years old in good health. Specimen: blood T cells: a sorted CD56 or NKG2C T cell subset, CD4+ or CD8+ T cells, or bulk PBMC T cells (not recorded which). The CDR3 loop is CASGLALTDQPNLIEQFF.